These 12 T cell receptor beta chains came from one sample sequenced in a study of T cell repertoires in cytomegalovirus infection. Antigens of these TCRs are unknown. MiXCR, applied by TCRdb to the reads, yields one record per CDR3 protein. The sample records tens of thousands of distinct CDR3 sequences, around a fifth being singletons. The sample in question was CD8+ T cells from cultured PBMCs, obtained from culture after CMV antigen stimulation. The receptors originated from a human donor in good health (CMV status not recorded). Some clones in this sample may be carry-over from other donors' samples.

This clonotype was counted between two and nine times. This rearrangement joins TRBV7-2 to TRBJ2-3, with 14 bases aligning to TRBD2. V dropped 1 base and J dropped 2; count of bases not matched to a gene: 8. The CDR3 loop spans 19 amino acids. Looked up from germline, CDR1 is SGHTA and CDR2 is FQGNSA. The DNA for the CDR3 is TGTGCCAGCAGCTTAGGGACTAGCGGGGGGAATCCCTTCACAGATACGCAGTATTTT. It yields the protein CASSLGTSGGNPFTDTQYF.

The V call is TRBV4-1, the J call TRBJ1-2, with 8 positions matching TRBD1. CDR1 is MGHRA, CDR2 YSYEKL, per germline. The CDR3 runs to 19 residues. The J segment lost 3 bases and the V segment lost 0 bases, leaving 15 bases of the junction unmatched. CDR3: CASSQDTSGGAGPDYGYTF. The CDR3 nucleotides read TGCGCCAGCAGCCAAGACACTTCAGGGGGCGCGGGTCCTGACTATGGCTACACCTTC.

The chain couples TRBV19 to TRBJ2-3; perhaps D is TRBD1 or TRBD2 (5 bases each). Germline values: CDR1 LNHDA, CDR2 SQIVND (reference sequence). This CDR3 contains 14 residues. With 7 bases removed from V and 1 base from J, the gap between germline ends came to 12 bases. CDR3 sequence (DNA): TGTGCCAGTAAACGGGACGGAGGCACAGATACGCAGTATTTT. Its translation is CASKRDGGTDTQYF.

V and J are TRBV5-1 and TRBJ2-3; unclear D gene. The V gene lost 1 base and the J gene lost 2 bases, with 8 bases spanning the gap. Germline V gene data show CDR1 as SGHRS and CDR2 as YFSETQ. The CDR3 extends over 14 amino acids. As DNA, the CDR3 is TGCGCCAGCAGCTTGTTTAGGACCACAGATACGCAGTATTTT. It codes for CASSLFRTTDTQYF.

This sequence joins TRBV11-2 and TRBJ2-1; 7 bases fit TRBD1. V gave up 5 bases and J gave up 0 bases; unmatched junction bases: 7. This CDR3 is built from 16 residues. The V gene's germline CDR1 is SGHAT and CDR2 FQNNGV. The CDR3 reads CASSTRTGISYNEQFF. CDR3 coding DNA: TGTGCCAGCAGCACGCGGACAGGAATCTCCTACAATGAGCAGTTCTTC.

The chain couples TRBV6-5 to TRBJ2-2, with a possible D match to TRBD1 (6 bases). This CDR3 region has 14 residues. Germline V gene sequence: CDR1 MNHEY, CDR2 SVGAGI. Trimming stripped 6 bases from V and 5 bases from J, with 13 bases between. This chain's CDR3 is CASRGTGWTGELFF. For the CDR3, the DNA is TGTGCCAGCAGGGGAACAGGGTGGACCGGGGAGCTGTTTTTT.

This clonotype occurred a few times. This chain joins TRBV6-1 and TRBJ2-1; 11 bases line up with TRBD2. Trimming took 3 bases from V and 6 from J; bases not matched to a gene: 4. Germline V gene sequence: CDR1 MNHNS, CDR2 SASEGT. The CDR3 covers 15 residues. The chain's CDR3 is CASSDLAGGGNEQFF. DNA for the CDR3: TGTGCCAGCAGTGACCTAGCGGGGGGTGGCAATGAGCAGTTCTTC.

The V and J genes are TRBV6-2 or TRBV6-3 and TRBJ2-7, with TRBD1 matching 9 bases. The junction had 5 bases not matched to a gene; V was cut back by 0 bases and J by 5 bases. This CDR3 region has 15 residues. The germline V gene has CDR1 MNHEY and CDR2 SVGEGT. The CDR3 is CASSYSTGTGNEQYF. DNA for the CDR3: TGTGCCAGCAGTTACTCGACCGGGACAGGGAACGAGCAGTACTTC.

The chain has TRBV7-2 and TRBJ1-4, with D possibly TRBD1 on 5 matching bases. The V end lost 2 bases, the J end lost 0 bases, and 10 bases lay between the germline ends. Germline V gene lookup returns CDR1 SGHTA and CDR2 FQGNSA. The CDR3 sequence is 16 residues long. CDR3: CASSLRQPATNEKLFF. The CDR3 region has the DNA TGTGCCAGCAGCTTAAGACAGCCTGCAACTAATGAAAAACTGTTTTTT.

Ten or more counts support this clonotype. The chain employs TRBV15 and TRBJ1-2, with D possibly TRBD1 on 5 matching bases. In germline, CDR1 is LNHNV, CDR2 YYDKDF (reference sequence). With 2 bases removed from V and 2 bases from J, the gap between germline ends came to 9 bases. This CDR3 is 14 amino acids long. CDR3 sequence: CATSRPGANYGYTF. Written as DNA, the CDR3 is TGTGCCACCAGCAGACCCGGGGCCAACTATGGCTACACCTTC.

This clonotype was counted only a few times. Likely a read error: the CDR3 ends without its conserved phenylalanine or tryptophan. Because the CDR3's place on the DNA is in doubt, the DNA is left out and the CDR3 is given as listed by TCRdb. The CDR3 here is CASSETGTGVQRG. The chain is built from TRBV11-1 and TRBJ2-3; TRBD1, the table's D call, lacks a check against the DNA. Germline V gene data show CDR1 as SGHAT and CDR2 as FQDESV (reference sequence). The CDR3 has 13 amino acids, counting both end residues.

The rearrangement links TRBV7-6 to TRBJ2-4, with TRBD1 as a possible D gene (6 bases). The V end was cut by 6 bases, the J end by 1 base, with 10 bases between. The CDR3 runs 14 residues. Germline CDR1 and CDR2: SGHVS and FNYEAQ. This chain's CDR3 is CASSPQGAKNIQYF. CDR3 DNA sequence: TGTGCCAGCAGTCCTCAGGGGGCCAAAAACATTCAGTACTTC.